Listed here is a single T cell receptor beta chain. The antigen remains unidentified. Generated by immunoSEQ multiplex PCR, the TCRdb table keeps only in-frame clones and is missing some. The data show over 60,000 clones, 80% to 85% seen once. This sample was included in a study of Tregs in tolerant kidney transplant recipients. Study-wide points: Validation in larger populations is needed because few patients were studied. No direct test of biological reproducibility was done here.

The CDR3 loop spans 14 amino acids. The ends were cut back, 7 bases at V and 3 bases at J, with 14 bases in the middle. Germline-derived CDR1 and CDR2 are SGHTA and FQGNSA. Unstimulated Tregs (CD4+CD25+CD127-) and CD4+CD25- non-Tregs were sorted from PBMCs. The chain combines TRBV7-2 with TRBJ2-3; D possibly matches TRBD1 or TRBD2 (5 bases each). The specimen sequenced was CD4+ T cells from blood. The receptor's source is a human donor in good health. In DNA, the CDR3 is TGTGCCAGCACCCGAGGGGACCCAACAGATACGCAGTATTTT. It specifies CASTRGDPTDTQYF.